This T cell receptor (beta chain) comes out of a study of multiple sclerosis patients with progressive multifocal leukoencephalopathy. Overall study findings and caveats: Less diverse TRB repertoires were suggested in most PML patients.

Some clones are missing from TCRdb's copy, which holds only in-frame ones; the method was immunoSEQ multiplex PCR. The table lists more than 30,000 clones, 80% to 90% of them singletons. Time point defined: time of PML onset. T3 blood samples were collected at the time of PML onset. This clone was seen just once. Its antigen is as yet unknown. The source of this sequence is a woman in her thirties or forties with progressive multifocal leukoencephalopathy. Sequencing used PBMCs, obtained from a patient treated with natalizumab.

The CDR3 reads CASSQRRRNQETQYF. In DNA form, the CDR3 reads TGTGCCAGCAGCCAGCGGCGAAGAAACCAAGAGACCCAGTACTTC. The V gene is TRBV13, the J gene TRBJ2-5; D is possibly TRBD2 (5 bases). The V end was cut by 5 bases, the J end by 0 bases, with 13 bases between. CDR1 and CDR2 (germline): PRHDT, FYEKMQ (reference sequence). The CDR3 covers 15 residues.